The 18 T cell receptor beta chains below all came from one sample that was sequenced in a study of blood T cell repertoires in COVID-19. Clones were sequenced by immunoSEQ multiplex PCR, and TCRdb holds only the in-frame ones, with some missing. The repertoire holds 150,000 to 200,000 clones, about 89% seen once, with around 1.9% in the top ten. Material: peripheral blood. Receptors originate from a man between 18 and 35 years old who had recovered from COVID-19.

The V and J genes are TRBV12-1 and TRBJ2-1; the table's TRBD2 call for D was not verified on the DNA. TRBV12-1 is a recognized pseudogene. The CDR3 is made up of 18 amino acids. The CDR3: CASSLVGQGGGHNGEQFF. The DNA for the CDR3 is TGTGCCAGCAGCCTCGTCGGCCAGGGAGGTGGACACAACGGTGAGCAGTTCTTC.

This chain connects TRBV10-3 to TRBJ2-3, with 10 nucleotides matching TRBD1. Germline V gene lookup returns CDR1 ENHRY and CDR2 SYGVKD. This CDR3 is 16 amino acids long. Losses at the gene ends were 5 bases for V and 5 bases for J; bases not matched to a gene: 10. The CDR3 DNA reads TGTGCCATCAGTCGGGTACCGACAGGGGGCGAAGATACGCAGTATTTT. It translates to CAISRVPTGGEDTQYF.

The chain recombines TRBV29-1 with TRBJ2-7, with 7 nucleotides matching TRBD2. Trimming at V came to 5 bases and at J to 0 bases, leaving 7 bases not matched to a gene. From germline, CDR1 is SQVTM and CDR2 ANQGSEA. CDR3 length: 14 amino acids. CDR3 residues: CSVILATPSYEQYF. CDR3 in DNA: TGCAGCGTTATACTAGCGACTCCCTCCTACGAGCAGTACTTC.

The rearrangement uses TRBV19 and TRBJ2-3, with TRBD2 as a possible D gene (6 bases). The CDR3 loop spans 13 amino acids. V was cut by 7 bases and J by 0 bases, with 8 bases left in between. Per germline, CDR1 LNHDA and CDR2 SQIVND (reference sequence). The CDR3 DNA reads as TGTGCCAGTAAGGAGGGAAGCACAGATACGCAGTATTTT. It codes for CASKEGSTDTQYF.

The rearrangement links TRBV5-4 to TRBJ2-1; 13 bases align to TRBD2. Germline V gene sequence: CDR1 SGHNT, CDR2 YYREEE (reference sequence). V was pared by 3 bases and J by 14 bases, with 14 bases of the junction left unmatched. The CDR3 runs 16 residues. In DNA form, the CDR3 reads TGTGCCAGCAGCTCCAGGACTAGCGGGAGTATGTTTGGGGAGTTCTTC. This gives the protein CASSSRTSGSMFGEFF.

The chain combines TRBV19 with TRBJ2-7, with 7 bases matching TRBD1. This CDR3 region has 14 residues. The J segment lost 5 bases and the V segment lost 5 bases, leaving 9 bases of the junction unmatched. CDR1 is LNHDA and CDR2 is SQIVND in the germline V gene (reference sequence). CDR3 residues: CASSPDRELDEQYF. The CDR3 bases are TGTGCCAGTAGTCCTGACAGGGAGCTCGACGAGCAGTACTTC.

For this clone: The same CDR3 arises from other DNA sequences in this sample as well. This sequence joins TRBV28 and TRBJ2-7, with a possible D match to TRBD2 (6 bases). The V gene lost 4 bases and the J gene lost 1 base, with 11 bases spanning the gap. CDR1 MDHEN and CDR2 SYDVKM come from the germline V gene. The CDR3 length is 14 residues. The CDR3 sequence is CASSSPGGSYEQYF. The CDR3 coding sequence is TGTGCCAGCAGTTCCCCAGGAGGGTCCTACGAGCAGTACTTC.

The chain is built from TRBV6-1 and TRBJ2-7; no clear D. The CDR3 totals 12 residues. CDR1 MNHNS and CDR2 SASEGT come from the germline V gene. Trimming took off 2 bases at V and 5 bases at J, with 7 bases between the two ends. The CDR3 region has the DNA TGTGCCAGCAGTGAATGGGCCCACGAGCAGTACTTC. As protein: CASSEWAHEQYF.

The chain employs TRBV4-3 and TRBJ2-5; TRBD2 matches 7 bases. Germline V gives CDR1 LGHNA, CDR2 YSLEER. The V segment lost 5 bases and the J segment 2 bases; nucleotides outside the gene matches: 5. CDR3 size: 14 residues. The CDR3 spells CASSFGLVQETQYF. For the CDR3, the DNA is TGCGCCAGCAGCTTCGGACTAGTACAAGAGACCCAGTACTTC.

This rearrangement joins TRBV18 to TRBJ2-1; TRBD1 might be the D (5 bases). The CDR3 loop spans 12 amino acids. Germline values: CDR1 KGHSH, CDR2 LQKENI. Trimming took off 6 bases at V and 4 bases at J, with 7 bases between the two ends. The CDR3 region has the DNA TGTGCCAGCTCGGGGCGGTACAATGAGCAGTTCTTC. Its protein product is CASSGRYNEQFF.

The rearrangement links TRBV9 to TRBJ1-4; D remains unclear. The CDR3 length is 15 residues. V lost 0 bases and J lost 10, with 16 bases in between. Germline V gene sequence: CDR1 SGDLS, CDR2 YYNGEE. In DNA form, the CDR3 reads TGTGCCAGCAGCGTAGATAGCGGACCGTCGGGAAAACTGTTTTTT. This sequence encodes CASSVDSGPSGKLFF.

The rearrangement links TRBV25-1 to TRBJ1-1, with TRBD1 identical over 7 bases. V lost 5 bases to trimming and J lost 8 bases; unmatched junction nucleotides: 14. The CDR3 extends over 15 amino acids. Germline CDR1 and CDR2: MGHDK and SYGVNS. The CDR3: CASSRTRQGGIEAFF. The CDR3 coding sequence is TGTGCCAGCAGTCGGACCCGACAGGGTGGTATCGAAGCTTTCTTT.

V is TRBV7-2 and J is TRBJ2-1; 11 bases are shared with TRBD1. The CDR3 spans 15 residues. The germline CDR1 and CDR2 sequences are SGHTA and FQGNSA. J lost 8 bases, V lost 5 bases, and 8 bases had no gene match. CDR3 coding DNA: TGTGCCAGCAGCCTCTCCGGACAGGGGGCGGATGAGCAGTTCTTC. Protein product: CASSLSGQGADEQFF.

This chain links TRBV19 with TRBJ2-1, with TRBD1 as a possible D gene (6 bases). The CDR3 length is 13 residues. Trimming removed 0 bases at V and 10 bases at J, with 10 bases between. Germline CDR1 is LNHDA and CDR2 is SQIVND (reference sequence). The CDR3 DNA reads TGTGCCAGTAGTATAGAAAGGGGGACAGAGCAGTTCTTC. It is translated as CASSIERGTEQFF.

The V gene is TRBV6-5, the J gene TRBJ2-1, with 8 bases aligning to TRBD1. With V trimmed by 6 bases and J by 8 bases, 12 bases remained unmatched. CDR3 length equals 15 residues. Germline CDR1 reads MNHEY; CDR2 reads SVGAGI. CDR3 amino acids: CASRTGTGSGYEQFF. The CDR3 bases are TGTGCCAGCAGGACCGGGACAGGCAGTGGGTATGAGCAGTTCTTC.

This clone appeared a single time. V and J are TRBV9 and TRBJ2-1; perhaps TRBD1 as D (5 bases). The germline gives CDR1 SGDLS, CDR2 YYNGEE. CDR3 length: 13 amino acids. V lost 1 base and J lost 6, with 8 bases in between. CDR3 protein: CASSVLGVNEQFF. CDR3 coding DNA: TGTGCCAGCAGCGTATTAGGGGTCAATGAGCAGTTCTTC.

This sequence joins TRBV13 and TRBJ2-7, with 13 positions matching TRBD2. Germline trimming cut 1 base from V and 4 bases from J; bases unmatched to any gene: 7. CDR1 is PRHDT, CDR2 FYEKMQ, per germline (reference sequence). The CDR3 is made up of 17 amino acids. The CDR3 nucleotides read TGTGCCAGCAGCTTAGCCCCGGGACTAGCGGGAAAGTACGAGCAGTACTTC. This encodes CASSLAPGLAGKYEQYF.

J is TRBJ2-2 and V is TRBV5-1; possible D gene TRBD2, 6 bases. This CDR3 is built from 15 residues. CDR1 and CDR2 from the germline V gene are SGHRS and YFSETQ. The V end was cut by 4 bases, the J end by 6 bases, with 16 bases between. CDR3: CASSLVGGTPGELFF. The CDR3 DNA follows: TGCGCCAGCAGCCTGGTCGGAGGGACCCCCGGGGAGCTGTTTTTT. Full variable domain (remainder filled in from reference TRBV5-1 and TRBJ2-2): KAGVTQTPRYLIKTRGQQVTLSCSPISGHRSVSWYQQTPGQGLQFLFEYFSETQRNKGNFPGRFSGRQFSNSRSEMNVSTLELGDSALYLCASSLVGGTPGELFFGEGSRLTVL.